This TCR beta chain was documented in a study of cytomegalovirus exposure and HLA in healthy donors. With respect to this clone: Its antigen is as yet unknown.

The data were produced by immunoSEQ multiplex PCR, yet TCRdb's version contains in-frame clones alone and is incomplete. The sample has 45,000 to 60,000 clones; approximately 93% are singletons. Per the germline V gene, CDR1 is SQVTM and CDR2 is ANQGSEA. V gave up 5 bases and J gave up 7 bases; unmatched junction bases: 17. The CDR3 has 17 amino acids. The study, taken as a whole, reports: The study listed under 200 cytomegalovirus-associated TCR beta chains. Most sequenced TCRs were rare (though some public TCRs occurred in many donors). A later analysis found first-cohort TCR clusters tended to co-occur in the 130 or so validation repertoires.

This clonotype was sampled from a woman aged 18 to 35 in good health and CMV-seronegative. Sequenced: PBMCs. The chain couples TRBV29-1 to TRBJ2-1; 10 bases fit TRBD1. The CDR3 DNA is TGCAGCGTTCCTAAGACCGGGACAGGGGAAGTGAGGAATGAGCAGTTCTTC. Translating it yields CSVPKTGTGEVRNEQFF.